This entry lists 19 T cell receptor beta chains sequenced from one sample in a study of blood T cell repertoires in COVID-19 (TCRdb year 2020). Receptors were amplified or captured by the immunoSEQ multiplex PCR assay. Here the immuneACCESS table is served through TCRdb, limited to in-frame sequences with V and J called. Missing clones are a known gap in these copies; in checked studies unresolved V genes cover under half, and the rest lacks a known reason. Counted in this sample were under 40,000 clones; 89% of them appeared once. Jointly, the top ten make up approximately 6.6% of the sample. Sequencing was performed on peripheral blood. These receptors all stem from a human donor in a cohort sampled during active COVID-19.

The V gene is TRBV19, the J gene TRBJ2-3; 13 bases agree with TRBD2. With 4 bases clipped from V and 1 base from J, the junction kept 11 bases outside the gene matches. Germline loops: CDR1 LNHDA, CDR2 SQIVND (reference sequence). This CDR3 is built from 19 residues. CDR3 residues: CASSTGLAGPLGGTDTQYF. The CDR3 DNA is TGTGCCAGTAGTACGGGACTAGCGGGGCCACTGGGCGGCACAGATACGCAGTATTTT.

The chain has TRBV5-1 and TRBJ2-7; 7 nucleotides align to TRBD1. The CDR3 contains 13 residues. The germline V gene has CDR1 SGHRS and CDR2 YFSETQ. J was trimmed by 2 bases and V by 4 bases; bases with no gene match: 3. DNA for the CDR3: TGCGCCAGCAGCCCAGGGACAGCCTACGAGCAGTACTTC. Protein: CASSPGTAYEQYF.

The J gene is TRBJ2-5, the V gene TRBV3-1 (or the pseudogene TRBV3-2); 8 nucleotides line up with TRBD2. CDR3 length: 16 amino acids. Germline loops: CDR1 LGHDT, CDR2 YNNKEL (reference sequence). The V gene end was trimmed by 0 bases and the J gene end by 2 bases; junction bases not matched to a gene: 5. Here the CDR3 DNA reads TGTGCCAGCAGCCAAGACGGGGGGGGTATTCAAGAGACCCAGTACTTC. Translating it yields CASSQDGGGIQETQYF.

The chain uses TRBV7-9 and TRBJ1-1; 9 bases fit TRBD1. The V gene's germline CDR1 is SEHNR and CDR2 FQNEAQ (reference sequence). The CDR3 is 14 residues long. V lost 5 bases and J lost 4; bases outside the gene matches: 5. As DNA, the CDR3 is TGTGCCAGCAGCCCCTCGGACAGGGGCACTGAAGCTTTCTTT. Its protein product is CASSPSDRGTEAFF.

This chain's CDR3 is CASSPSGNQPQHF. The CDR3 DNA follows: TGTGCCAGCAGCCCCTCCGGTAATCAGCCCCAGCATTTT. The chain recombines TRBV3-1 (or the pseudogene TRBV3-2) with TRBJ1-5; D not resolved. The germline CDR1 and CDR2 sequences are LGHDT and YNNKEL (reference sequence). This CDR3 contains 13 residues. The V gene lost 4 bases and the J gene lost 4 bases, with 8 bases spanning the gap.

In its sample, this clone was seen a few times. V gene TRBV27 combines with J gene TRBJ2-2; TRBD2 matches 13 bases. J was trimmed by 4 bases and V by 9 bases; bases with no gene match: 11. Germline lookup yields CDR1 MNHEY and CDR2 SMNVEV (reference sequence). The CDR3 covers 17 residues. The CDR3 DNA sequence: TGTGCCAGGGTTTCCGGGACTAGCGGGGCCGTCACCGGGGAGCTGTTTTTT. Amino acids: CARVSGTSGAVTGELFF.

The CDR3 loop reads CASFAQGVGEQYF. The CDR3 nucleotides read TGTGCCAGCTTCGCGCAGGGGGTGGGGGAGCAGTACTTC. The V call is TRBV2, the J call TRBJ2-7; 7 bases are shared with TRBD1. Germline CDR1 reads SNHLY; CDR2 reads FYNNEI. V lost 8 bases to trimming and J lost 7 bases; unmatched junction nucleotides: 11. This CDR3 is built from 13 residues.

The CDR3 DNA follows: TGCAGCGTTGCGGGGGGAGTTAACTACGAGCAGTACTTC. It codes for CSVAGGVNYEQYF. The chain recombines TRBV29-1 with TRBJ2-7, with 7 bases lining up with TRBD2. The germline gives CDR1 SQVTM, CDR2 ANQGSEA. Trimming cost V 4 bases and J 3 bases; bases outside gene matches: 6. The CDR3 is 13 residues long.

This rearrangement joins TRBV10-3 to TRBJ2-1, with 8 positions matching TRBD1. The CDR3 has 13 residues. J lost 8 bases, V lost 4 bases, and 4 bases had no gene match. Germline-derived CDR1 and CDR2 are ENHRY and SYGVKD. CDR3 sequence reads: CAISARGQDEQFF. For the CDR3, the DNA is TGTGCCATCAGTGCCAGGGGGCAGGATGAGCAGTTCTTC.

The chain is built from TRBV19 and TRBJ1-6; 7 positions agree with TRBD1. The CDR3 has 13 residues. Trimming took 5 bases from V and 10 from J; bases not matched to a gene: 5. CDR1 LNHDA and CDR2 SQIVND come from the germline V gene (reference sequence). DNA for the CDR3: TGTGCCAGTAGTGACAGGGTACTGTCACCCCTCCACTTT. Its translation: CASSDRVLSPLHF.

This chain connects TRBV5-1 to TRBJ1-1, with a possible D match to TRBD1 (6 bases). V lost 5 bases, J lost 3 bases, and 8 bases lay in between. CDR1 and CDR2 (germline): SGHRS, YFSETQ. The CDR3 loop spans 12 amino acids. The CDR3 DNA is TGCGCCAGCAGTGAGGGGGACACTGAAGCTTTCTTT. It specifies CASSEGDTEAFF.

The rearrangement joins TRBV2 to TRBJ2-7; D is perhaps TRBD1 (6 bases). The V gene lost 2 bases and the J gene lost 6 bases, with 17 bases spanning the gap. CDR3 length: 15 amino acids. The germline gives CDR1 SNHLY, CDR2 FYNNEI. CDR3 sequence reads: CASSERAGVRSEQYF. The CDR3 DNA reads TGTGCCAGCAGTGAACGGGCAGGGGTAAGGTCCGAGCAGTACTTC.

This chain links TRBV14 with TRBJ2-1, with TRBD2 matching over 8 bases. The CDR3 spans 16 residues. V shed 2 bases and J 0 bases; nucleotides not matched to a gene: 3. Germline V gene lookup returns CDR1 SGHDN and CDR2 FVKESK. CDR3 sequence (DNA): TGTGCCAGCAGCCAAATAGCGGGGAGCTCCTACAATGAGCAGTTCTTC. Residues: CASSQIAGSSYNEQFF.

This clone has just a few counts. The chain couples TRBV10-3 to TRBJ1-3, with a tentative D call TRBD1 (5 bases). The germline V gene has CDR1 ENHRY and CDR2 SYGVKD. Trimming left V 5 bases short and J 0 bases short, with 5 bases between. The CDR3 is made up of 13 amino acids. CDR3 region: CAISTGSGNTIYF. The CDR3 nucleotides are TGTGCCATCAGTACAGGCTCTGGAAACACCATATATTTT.

The rearrangement links TRBV4-1 to TRBJ2-6, with unresolved D. V lost 0 bases and J 0 bases, leaving 3 bases between the germline ends. The CDR3 covers 15 residues. Germline CDR1 is MGHRA and CDR2 is YSYEKL. In DNA form, the CDR3 reads TGCGCCAGCAGCCAAGACAGCTCTGGGGCCAACGTCCTGACTTTC. Protein: CASSQDSSGANVLTF.

The chain carries TRBV19 and TRBJ2-7, with 8 bases fitting TRBD2. V shed 10 bases and J 6 bases; nucleotides not matched to a gene: 14. CDR1 is LNHDA, CDR2 SQIVND, per germline (reference sequence). The CDR3 length is 14 residues. The CDR3 loop reads CATRLYSGAGEQYF. The CDR3, as DNA: TGTGCCACCCGACTTTATAGCGGGGCTGGCGAGCAGTACTTC.

Note on this clone: Other DNA sequences in this specimen translate into the identical CDR3. The chain joins TRBV5-1 to TRBJ1-2; 8 bases map to TRBD1. The V gene end was trimmed by 2 bases and the J gene end by 7 bases; junction bases not matched to a gene: 4. In germline, CDR1 is SGHRS, CDR2 YFSETQ. This CDR3 has 13 amino acids. The CDR3 DNA sequence: TGCGCCAGCAGCTTAGAACAGGGGGGTGGCTACACCTTC. Protein sequence: CASSLEQGGGYTF.

V is TRBV4-3 and J is TRBJ1-4; D ambiguous. Germline V gives CDR1 LGHNA, CDR2 YSLEER. The CDR3 extends over 13 amino acids. V lost 0 bases to trimming and J lost 13 bases, with 12 bases between them. DNA for the CDR3: TGCGCCAGCAGCCAAGACCGAGGCGTGGGACTGTTTTTT. This gives the protein CASSQDRGVGLFF.

The chain employs TRBV11-2 and TRBJ1-2, with TRBD1 matching over 8 bases. V lost 5 bases, J lost 4 bases, and 6 bases stayed unmatched. The CDR3 covers 14 residues. Germline CDR1 and CDR2: SGHAT and FQNNGV. The CDR3 loop reads CASSLSGQGYGYTF. The DNA of the CDR3 is TGTGCCAGCAGCCTCTCCGGACAGGGCTATGGCTACACCTTC.